The sequence of this T cell receptor (beta chain) was determined in a study of cytomegalovirus exposure and HLA in healthy donors. Points from the study as a whole: Apparent HLA restriction characterized most CMV-associated TCR beta chains in a later analysis. It was reported in a later analysis that an Asian-associated ancestry cluster showed fewer N-insertions than the approximately 690-donor mean. Accurate HLA-A and HLA-B prediction from TCR beta sequences was reported for most subjects.

On this clone: Its antigen remains unknown.

With 60 Vbeta and 13 Jbeta primers, the PCR was carried out. Assay: immunoSEQ multiplex PCR; the TCRdb copy retains only in-frame clones and omits some. This sample has about 300,000 clones, with roughly 88% found just once. Unmatched junction bases numbered 16, after V lost 1 base and J lost 4 bases. Germline CDR1 SGHVS, CDR2 FQNEAQ. This CDR3 contains 19 residues. Sequencing used PBMCs. This receptor was taken from a man between 35 and 55 years old in good health and CMV-seropositive. This chain links TRBV7-8 with TRBJ2-1; 7 positions match TRBD1. The CDR3 DNA reads as TGTGCCAGCAGCTTAGGTCGTCCAGCAAGGGGGCCCGCTTACAATGAGCAGTTCTTC. This translates into CASSLGRPARGPAYNEQFF.